Shown below are 25 T cell receptor beta chains from a single sample sequenced in a study of blood T cell repertoires in COVID-19. Here immunoSEQ multiplex PCR was the method, and the copy in TCRdb shows in-frame clones only, minus some. The sample holds around 190,000 clones; 84% are singletons and the top ten take 5.5% to 7.5%. The specimen sequenced was peripheral blood. These receptors originate from a human donor in a cohort sampled during active COVID-19.

This clone has a single count. CDR3 residues: CASSRGQPINTEAFF. The DNA of the CDR3 is TGTGCCAGCAGTCGCGGACAGCCTATTAACACTGAAGCTTTCTTT. The chain uses TRBV6-5 and TRBJ1-1, with a possible D match to TRBD1 (6 bases). Per germline, CDR1 MNHEY and CDR2 SVGAGI. Trimming took off 5 bases at V and 2 bases at J, with 15 bases between the two ends. This CDR3 spans 15 amino acids.

The rearrangement uses TRBV3-1 (or the pseudogene TRBV3-2) and TRBJ1-2, with TRBD1 matching over 8 bases. Germline lookup yields CDR1 LGHDT and CDR2 YNNKEL (reference sequence). V shed 2 bases, J shed 0 bases, and the junction held 8 bases outside the gene matches. CDR3 size: 17 residues. The CDR3 nucleotides read TGTGCCAGCAGCCAAAGGGCAGGGGGCCTTTCTAACTATGGCTACACCTTC. Translating gives CASSQRAGGLSNYGYTF.

The chain recombines TRBV13 with TRBJ2-6, with D hard to call. V shed 4 bases and J shed 0 bases, with 13 bases lying between them. The germline CDR1 and CDR2 sequences are PRHDT and FYEKMQ (reference sequence). CDR3 length: 17 residues. The CDR3 nucleotides are TGTGCCAGCAGCTCGTCACCTCGAGCCTCTGGGGCCAACGTCCTGACTTTC. It is translated as CASSSSPRASGANVLTF.

This clone was seen a handful of times. V is TRBV11-2 and J is TRBJ2-7; tentative D call: TRBD1 (5 bases). Germline values: CDR1 SGHAT, CDR2 FQNNGV. V lost 0 bases, J lost 3 bases, and 6 bases lay in between. This CDR3 region has 13 residues. The CDR3 DNA reads as TGTGCCAGCAGCTTAGATAGGGGCTACGAGCAGTACTTC. Translation gives CASSLDRGYEQYF.

The chain carries TRBV27 and TRBJ1-6; a possible D gene is TRBD1 (5 bases). Germline V gene data show CDR1 as MNHEY and CDR2 as SMNVEV (reference sequence). The CDR3 sequence is 16 residues long. The V end was cut by 3 bases, the J end by 4 bases, with 13 bases between. As DNA, the CDR3 is TGTGCCAGCAGTTTGTCGGGGGTCCATTATAATTCACCCCTCCACTTT. This sequence encodes CASSLSGVHYNSPLHF.

CDR3 region: CASSLDHSSGGEQFF. CDR3 in DNA: TGCGCCAGCAGCTTAGATCACTCCTCAGGGGGTGAGCAGTTCTTC. The rearrangement uses TRBV5-1 and TRBJ2-1, with 7 bases matching TRBD1. CDR1 and CDR2 (germline): SGHRS, YFSETQ. The CDR3 runs to 15 residues. Trimming took 2 bases from V and 9 from J; bases not matched to a gene: 11.

The V and J genes are TRBV10-1 and TRBJ1-4; 7 positions agree with TRBD1. Germline trimming cut 3 bases from V and 8 bases from J; bases unmatched to any gene: 9. Germline V gives CDR1 WNHNN, CDR2 SYGVQD (reference sequence). The CDR3 is 15 amino acids. For the CDR3, the DNA is TGCGCCAGCAGTGACCCCGGGACAGAAAACGAAAAACTGTTTTTT. Residues: CASSDPGTENEKLFF.

The rearrangement uses TRBV11-2 and TRBJ2-5; 8 bases map to TRBD1. V dropped 5 bases and J dropped 0; count of bases not matched to a gene: 11. The germline gives CDR1 SGHAT, CDR2 FQNNGV. The CDR3 runs 17 residues. The CDR3 sequence: CASSTLPDRAHQETQYF. CDR3 DNA: TGTGCCAGCAGCACTCTCCCGGACAGGGCTCACCAAGAGACCCAGTACTTC.

V is TRBV29-1 and J is TRBJ2-7, with 12 bases matching TRBD1. Germline CDR1 reads SQVTM; CDR2 reads ANQGSEA. This CDR3 spans 15 amino acids. With 5 bases clipped from V and 5 bases from J, the junction kept 10 bases outside the gene matches. Here the CDR3 reads CSVIRPGTGGDEQYF. The DNA for the CDR3 is TGCAGCGTTATAAGGCCGGGGACAGGGGGCGACGAGCAGTACTTC.

The V call is TRBV19, the J call TRBJ2-5; possibly TRBD1 for D (5 bases). CDR3 length: 13 residues. Germline V lookup: CDR1 LNHDA, CDR2 SQIVND (reference sequence). V was shortened by 7 bases and J by 4 bases, with 13 bases between the two germline ends. This CDR3 is CASTPRGGETQYF. CDR3 nucleotides: TGTGCCAGTACCCCTAGGGGCGGAGAGACCCAGTACTTC.

The V call is TRBV5-1, the J call TRBJ2-3, with TRBD1 identical over 9 bases. Germline lookup yields CDR1 SGHRS and CDR2 YFSETQ. This CDR3 has 15 residues. Trimming cost V 4 bases and J 2 bases; bases outside gene matches: 5. DNA of the CDR3: TGCGCCAGCAGCACCGGGACAGGGTTCACAGATACGCAGTATTTT. It is translated as CASSTGTGFTDTQYF.

This clone was seen a few times. The chain joins TRBV19 to TRBJ1-6; D is unresolved. The V end was cut by 3 bases, the J end by 9 bases, with 15 bases between. The CDR3 is 15 amino acids. Per the germline V gene, CDR1 is LNHDA and CDR2 is SQIVND (reference sequence). The CDR3 bases are TGTGCCAGTAGTATGGGAGCACGGGGAAGTTCACCCCTCCACTTT. Encoded protein: CASSMGARGSSPLHF.

The CDR3 sequence: CASSADRGSSYEQYF. For the CDR3, the DNA is TGTGCCAGCAGCGCGGACAGGGGATCCTCCTACGAGCAGTACTTC. V gene TRBV7-9 combines with J gene TRBJ2-7; 9 positions match TRBD1. CDR1 and CDR2 (germline): SEHNR, FQNEAQ (reference sequence). The CDR3 covers 15 residues. V lost 5 bases, J lost 0 bases, and 5 bases stayed unmatched.

This clone was picked up a small number of times. An end of the junction does not agree with germline; a read error may underlie this. The rearrangement links TRBV18 to TRBJ2-7, with TRBD1 matching over 7 bases. There are 13 residues in the CDR3. Germline CDR1 KGHSH, CDR2 LQKENI. The CDR3 is CASSLTGTVEGDF. CDR3 in DNA: TGTGCCAGCTCACTCACCGGGACAGTGGAAGGGGACTTC.

The chain recombines TRBV5-1 with TRBJ2-3; 9 bases are a match to TRBD1. Trimming took 4 bases from V and 4 from J; bases not matched to a gene: 4. The germline gives CDR1 SGHRS, CDR2 YFSETQ. The CDR3 has 14 residues. The CDR3 region is CASSPGQGPDTQYF. In DNA, the CDR3 is TGCGCCAGCAGCCCGGGACAGGGCCCAGATACGCAGTATTTT.

This rearrangement joins TRBV14 to TRBJ2-1, with a possible D match to TRBD2 (5 bases). The germline V and J ends were trimmed by 8 bases and 0 bases, with 11 bases remaining between them. This CDR3 region has 14 residues. In germline, CDR1 is SGHDN, CDR2 FVKESK. The CDR3 here is CASSGVTSYNEQFF. Written as DNA, the CDR3 is TGTGCCAGCTCCGGGGTGACCTCCTACAATGAGCAGTTCTTC.

This clone turned up a few times. The chain links TRBV19 to TRBJ1-1, with a weak D call TRBD1 (5 bases). The germline V gene has CDR1 LNHDA and CDR2 SQIVND (reference sequence). CDR3 length equals 13 residues. Trimming took 5 bases from V and 5 from J, leaving 12 bases between them. The CDR3 nucleotides read TGTGCCAGTAGTCCGGGGGTAAGGACTGAAGCTTTCTTT. This encodes CASSPGVRTEAFF.

This clone was detected only a few times. V is TRBV6-6 and J is TRBJ1-6, with 9 bases aligning to TRBD1. From germline, CDR1 is MNHNY and CDR2 SVGAGI (reference sequence). Trimming took 6 bases from V and 8 from J; bases not matched to a gene: 2. The CDR3 has 13 amino acids. The CDR3 region has the DNA TGTGCCAGCAGGGGACAGGGAGATTCACCCCTCCACTTT. Amino acids: CASRGQGDSPLHF.

The V call is TRBV25-1, the J call TRBJ1-3; no clear D. The CDR3 extends over 16 amino acids. Germline lookup yields CDR1 MGHDK and CDR2 SYGVNS. Trimming took 1 base from V and 0 from J, leaving 10 bases between them. The CDR3 reads CASSESFGSSGNTIYF. In DNA form, the CDR3 reads TGTGCCAGCAGTGAATCTTTCGGTAGCTCTGGAAACACCATATATTTT.

The rearrangement uses TRBV3-1 (or the pseudogene TRBV3-2) and TRBJ1-1, with TRBD1 identical over 8 bases. This CDR3 has 13 amino acids. V was clipped by 4 bases and J by 5 bases; unmatched bases: 3. Germline-derived CDR1 and CDR2 are LGHDT and YNNKEL (reference sequence). DNA for the CDR3: TGTGCCAGCAGCCCCAGGGGGCTGACTGAAGCTTTCTTT. It specifies CASSPRGLTEAFF.

The chain employs TRBV5-1 and TRBJ1-6, with 7 bases that match TRBD1. CDR3 size: 18 residues. V shed 3 bases, J shed 7 bases, and the junction held 16 bases outside the gene matches. The germline CDR1 and CDR2 sequences are SGHRS and YFSETQ. CDR3 bases: TGCGCCAGCAGCTCAGAAACTCACATGACAGGGAGGAATTCACCCCTCCACTTT. Translation gives CASSSETHMTGRNSPLHF.

The chain uses TRBV9 and TRBJ1-4; maybe TRBD1 (5 bases). The V and J ends lost 5 bases and 7 bases respectively, with 15 bases between them. This CDR3 has 14 amino acids. Germline-derived CDR1 and CDR2 are SGDLS and YYNGEE. CDR3 DNA sequence: TGTGCCAGCAGTACGTCAGGGAGGAGTGAAAAACTGTTTTTT. Protein product: CASSTSGRSEKLFF.

This clone was found a few times. The chain couples TRBV18 to TRBJ2-7; a weak D match, TRBD1 (5 bases). The V and J ends lost 4 bases and 2 bases respectively, with 15 bases between them. The germline V gene encodes CDR1 KGHSH and CDR2 LQKENI. The CDR3 consists of 15 residues. The CDR3 region has the DNA TGTGCCAGCTCACTGGACACGGCCCCGACCTACGAGCAGTACTTC. The encoded protein is CASSLDTAPTYEQYF. The full variable domain, with the rest looked up from reference TRBV18 and TRBJ2-7, is NAGVMQNPRHLVRRRGQEARLRCSPMKGHSHVYWYRQLPEEGLKFMVYLQKENIIDESGMPKERFSAEFPKEGPSILRIQQVVRGDSAAYFCASSLDTAPTYEQYFGPGTRLTVT.

V and J are TRBV3-1 (or the pseudogene TRBV3-2) and TRBJ1-5; tentatively, D is TRBD1 (5 bases). The V gene lost 0 bases and the J gene lost 7 bases, with 13 bases spanning the gap. Germline-derived CDR1 and CDR2 are LGHDT and YNNKEL (reference sequence). The length of the CDR3 is 15 residues. The CDR3 is CASSQDGGDWQPQHF. The CDR3 bases are TGTGCCAGCAGCCAAGACGGAGGGGATTGGCAGCCCCAGCATTTT.

This chain joins TRBV5-1 and TRBJ1-4; maybe TRBD1 (5 bases). Trimming took off 4 bases at V and 0 bases at J, with 10 bases between the two ends. Germline CDR1 SGHRS, CDR2 YFSETQ. The CDR3 is 15 residues long. The CDR3 loop is CASSTIGATNEKLFF. The CDR3 DNA sequence: TGCGCCAGCAGCACAATAGGGGCAACTAATGAAAAACTGTTTTTT.